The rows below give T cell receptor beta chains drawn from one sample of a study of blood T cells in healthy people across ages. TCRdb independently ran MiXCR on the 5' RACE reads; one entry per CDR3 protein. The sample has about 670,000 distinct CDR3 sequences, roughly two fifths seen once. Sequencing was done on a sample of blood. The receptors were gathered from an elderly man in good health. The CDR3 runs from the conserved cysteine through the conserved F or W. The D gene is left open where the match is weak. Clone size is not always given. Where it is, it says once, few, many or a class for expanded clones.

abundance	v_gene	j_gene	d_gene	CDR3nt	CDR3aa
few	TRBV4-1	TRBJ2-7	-	TGCGCCAGCAGCCAACGTATGGGCCCTTACGAGCAGTACTTC	CASSQRMGPYEQYF
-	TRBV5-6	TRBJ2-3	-	TGTGCCAGCTCCAACTTAGACGGGGGCACAGATACGCAGTATTTT	CASSNLDGGTDTQYF
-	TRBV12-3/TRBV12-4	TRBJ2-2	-	TGTGCCAGCATGGGAGCGGGCGGGGAGCTGTTTTTT	CASMGAGGELFF
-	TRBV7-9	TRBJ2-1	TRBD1	TGTGCCAGCAGCCCCACCGGGACAGGAGAGCAGTTCTTC	CASSPTGTGEQFF
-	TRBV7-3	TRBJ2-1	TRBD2	TGTGCCAGCAGCCCCAGACCGGGACTAGCGGGAGAGAATGAGCAGTTCTTC	CASSPRPGLAGENEQFF
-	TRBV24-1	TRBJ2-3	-	TGTGCCACCAGTGATGTCGGACAGTCCACAGATACGCAGTATTTT	CATSDVGQSTDTQYF
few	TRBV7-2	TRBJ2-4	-	TGTGCCAGCAGCGTAGGCGGCGGGGTCCTTCAGTACTTC	CASSVGGGVLQYF
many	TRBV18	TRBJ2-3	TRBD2	TGTGCCAGCTCACCAACTCTAGCGGGGAGCACAGATACGCAGTATTTT	CASSPTLAGSTDTQYF
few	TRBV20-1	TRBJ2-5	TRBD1	TGCAGTGCTCCCAAGGGGGCAGTACCCCAAGAGACCCAGTACTTC	CSAPKGAVPQETQYF
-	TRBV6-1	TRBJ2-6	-	TGTGCCAGCAGTCCGTACTCTGGGGCCAACGTCCCGACTTTC	CASSPYSGANVPTF
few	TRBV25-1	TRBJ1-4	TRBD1	TGTGCCAGCAGCCTATCGGACAGGGCGGAAAAACTGTTTTTT	CASSLSDRAEKLFF
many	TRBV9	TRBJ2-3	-	TGTGCCAGCAGCGTAGAGGGTAGCGCAGATACGCAGTATTTT	CASSVEGSADTQYF
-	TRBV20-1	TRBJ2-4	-	TGCCCAGGGGATGCCAAAAACATTCAGTACTTC	CPGDAKNIQYF
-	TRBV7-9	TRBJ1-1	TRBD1	TGTGCCAGCAGCGCCCCGGGACAGCGCCACACTGAAGCTTTCTTT	CASSAPGQRHTEAFF
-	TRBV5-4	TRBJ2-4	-	TGTGCCAGCAGCTCCCAATCCATAGCCAAAAACATTCAGTACTTC	CASSSQSIAKNIQYF
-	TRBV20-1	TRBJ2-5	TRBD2	TGCAGTGCTAGAGATCGCACTAGCGGTCGGACCCAGTACTTC	CSARDRTSGRTQYF
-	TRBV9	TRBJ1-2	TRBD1	TGTGCCAGCAGCGTCGGGACAGGGCCAGGTGGCTACACCTTC	CASSVGTGPGGYTF
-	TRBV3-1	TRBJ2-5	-	TGTGCCTGCAGCCCAACAGAGCGAGAGACCCAGTACTTC	CACSPTERETQYF
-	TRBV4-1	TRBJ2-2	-	TGCGCCAGCAGCCAAGATATGTCTTGGGGGATTAACACCGGGGAGCTGTTTTTT	CASSQDMSWGINTGELFF
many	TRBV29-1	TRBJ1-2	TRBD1	TGCAGCGTTGGAGGAGAGACAGGGTCTGGCTACACCTTC	CSVGGETGSGYTF
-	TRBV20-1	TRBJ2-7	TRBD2	TGCAGTGCTGGACAGACTAGCGGGAGGGGAAAAGAGACTCAGTACTTC	CSAGQTSGRGKETQYF
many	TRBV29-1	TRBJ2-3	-	TGCAGCGTTGAAGACCGACAGGTGCAAAGCACAGATACGCAGTATTTT	CSVEDRQVQSTDTQYF
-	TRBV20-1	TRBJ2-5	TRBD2	TGCAGTGCTAGAGATGGGGGGAGGGAGCAAGAGACCCAGTACTTC	CSARDGGREQETQYF
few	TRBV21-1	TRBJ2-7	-	TGTGCCAGAAAGGACAGGGGTTTTGACGAGCAGTACTTC	CARKDRGFDEQYF
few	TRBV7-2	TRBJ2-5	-	TGTGCCAGCAGCTTATACTGGACACAAGAGACCCAGTACTTC	CASSLYWTQETQYF
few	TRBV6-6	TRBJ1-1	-	TGTGCCAGCTCCCCCGTCGCGGTCCTGAACACTGAAGCTTTCTTT	CASSPVAVLNTEAFF
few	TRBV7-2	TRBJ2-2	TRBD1	TGTGCCAGCAGCTACGTGACAGGGGGGCTGTTTTTT	CASSYVTGGLFF
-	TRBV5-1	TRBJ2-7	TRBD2	TGCGCCAGCAGCTTGTCCGGACTAGCGGGGGGGCAGGACGAGCAGTACTTC	CASSLSGLAGGQDEQYF
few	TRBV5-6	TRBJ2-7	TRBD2	TGTGCCAGCAGCTACGTTTTTCAGGGAGGGTACGAGCAGTACTTC	CASSYVFQGGYEQYF
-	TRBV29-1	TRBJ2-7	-	TGCAGCGTTGAAACAGGGTCGGCCTACGAGCAGTACTTC	CSVETGSAYEQYF
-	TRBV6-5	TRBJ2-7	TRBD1	TGTGCCAGCAGCCGGATCCCGGGACAGATCTACAATGAGCAGTACTTC	CASSRIPGQIYNEQYF
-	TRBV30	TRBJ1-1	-	TGTGCCGCAACGCCCCAGGGAACTGAAGCTTTCTTT	CAATPQGTEAFF
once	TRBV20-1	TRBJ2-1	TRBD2	TGCAGTGCTATTAGCGGGAGCTCCTACAATGAGCAGTTCTTC	CSAISGSSYNEQFF
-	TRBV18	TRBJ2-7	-	TGTGCCAGCTCACCTGGACAGACCTACGAGCAGTACTTC	CASSPGQTYEQYF
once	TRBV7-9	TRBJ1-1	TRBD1	TGTGCCAGCAGCTCCAGGGACAGGGGTCGTACTGAAGCTTTCTTT	CASSSRDRGRTEAFF
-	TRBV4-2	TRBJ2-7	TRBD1	TGTGCCTGCAGCCAAGGGACAGGGACCTACGAGCAGTACTTC	CACSQGTGTYEQYF
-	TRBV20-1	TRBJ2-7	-	TGCAGTGCTAGCACTAGGTTGGGGGCCTCCTACGAGCAGTACTTC	CSASTRLGASYEQYF
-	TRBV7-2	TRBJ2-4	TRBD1	TGTGCCAGCAGCACAGGGACAGGGTTTAACATTCAGTACTTC	CASSTGTGFNIQYF
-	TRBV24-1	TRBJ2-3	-	TGTGCCACCAGTCGGAGTTGGACAGATACGCAGTATTTT	CATSRSWTDTQYF
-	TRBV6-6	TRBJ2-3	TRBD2	TGTGCCAGCAGTTTCCCAAATTCAGCGGGAGCGGGAGATACGCAGTATTTT	CASSFPNSAGAGDTQYF
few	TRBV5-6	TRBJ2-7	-	TGTGCTAGCAGCTTGGCCACAGGGTCCGAGCAGTACTTC	CASSLATGSEQYF
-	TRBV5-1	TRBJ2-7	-	TGCGCCAGCAGCTTGACTGGGATTTCCGAGCAGTACTTC	CASSLTGISEQYF
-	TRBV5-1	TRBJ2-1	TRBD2	TGCGCCAGCAGCCCGGAGGGGACTAGCGGGGGGAGTGAGCAGTTCTTC	CASSPEGTSGGSEQFF
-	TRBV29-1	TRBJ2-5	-	TGCAGCGTTGAAGAATCGAGGGAGACCCAGTACTTC	CSVEESRETQYF
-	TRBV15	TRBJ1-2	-	TGTGCCACCAGCAGAGATCTAGAAATTAATGGCTACACCTTC	CATSRDLEINGYTF
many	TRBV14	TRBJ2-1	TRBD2	TGTGCCAGCAGCCAAGGAACTAGCGCGAACAATGAGCAGTTCTTC	CASSQGTSANNEQFF
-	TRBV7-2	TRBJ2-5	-	TGTGCCAGCAGCTCACTGTCATCTCAAGAGACCCAGTACTTC	CASSSLSSQETQYF
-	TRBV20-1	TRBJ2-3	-	TGCAGTGCTTCTCTAGGGGGGGCCACAGATACGCAGTATTTT	CSASLGGATDTQYF
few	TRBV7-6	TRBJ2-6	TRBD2	TGTGCCAGCAGCCGAACCAGCGGGGGGATGGCTGGGGCCAACGTCCTGACTTTC	CASSRTSGGMAGANVLTF
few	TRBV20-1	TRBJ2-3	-	TGCAGTGCTAGTTCACGGGACCTTCGGGCAGATACGCAGTATTTT	CSASSRDLRADTQYF
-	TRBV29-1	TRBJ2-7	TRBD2	TGCAGCGTGGGCGGACTAGCGGGAGGTTCCTACGAGCAGTACTTC	CSVGGLAGGSYEQYF
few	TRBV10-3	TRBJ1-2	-	TGTGCCATCAGTATGGAAAACCTGAAGGGGCCTGGCTACACCTTC	CAISMENLKGPGYTF
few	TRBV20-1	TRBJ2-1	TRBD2	TGCAGTGCTAGGGCGGGGGTCGGGAATGAGCAGTTCTTC	CSARAGVGNEQFF
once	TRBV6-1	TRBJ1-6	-	TGTGCCAGCAGCCCCGCTACAGGGCGCACCTATAATTCACCCCTCCACTTT	CASSPATGRTYNSPLHF